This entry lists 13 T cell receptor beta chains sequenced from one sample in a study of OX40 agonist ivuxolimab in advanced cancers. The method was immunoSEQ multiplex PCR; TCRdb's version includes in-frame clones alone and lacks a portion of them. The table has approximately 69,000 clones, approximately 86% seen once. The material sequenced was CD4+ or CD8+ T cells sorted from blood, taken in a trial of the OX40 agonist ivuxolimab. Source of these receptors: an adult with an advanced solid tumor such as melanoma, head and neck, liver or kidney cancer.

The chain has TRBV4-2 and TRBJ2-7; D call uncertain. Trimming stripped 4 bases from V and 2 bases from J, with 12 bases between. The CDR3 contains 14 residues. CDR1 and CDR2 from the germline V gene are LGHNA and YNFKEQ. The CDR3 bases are TGTGCCAGCAGCCCGACACGCAATACCTACGAGCAGTACTTC. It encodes CASSPTRNTYEQYF.

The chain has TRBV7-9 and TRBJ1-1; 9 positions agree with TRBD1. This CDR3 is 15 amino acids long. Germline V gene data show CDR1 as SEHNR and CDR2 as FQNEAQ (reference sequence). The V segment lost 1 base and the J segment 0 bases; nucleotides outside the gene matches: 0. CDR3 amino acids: CASSLGTGVNTEAFF. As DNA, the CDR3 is TGTGCCAGCAGCTTAGGGACAGGGGTGAACACTGAAGCTTTCTTT. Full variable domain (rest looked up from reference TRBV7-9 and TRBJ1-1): DTGVSQNPRHKITKRGQNVTFRCDPISEHNRLYWYRQTLGQGPEFLTYFQNEAQLEKSRLLSDRFSAERPKGSFSTLEIQRTEQGDSAMYLCASSLGTGVNTEAFFGQGTRLTVV.

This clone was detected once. CDR3 amino acids: CAILTGTENTEAFF. CDR3 coding DNA: TGTGCCATCCTCACCGGGACGGAGAACACTGAAGCTTTCTTT. The chain couples TRBV28 to TRBJ1-1; D is perhaps TRBD1 (5 bases). Germline CDR1 and CDR2: MDHEN and SYDVKM. The CDR3 is made up of 14 amino acids. V was cut by 10 bases and J by 1 base, with 16 bases left in between.

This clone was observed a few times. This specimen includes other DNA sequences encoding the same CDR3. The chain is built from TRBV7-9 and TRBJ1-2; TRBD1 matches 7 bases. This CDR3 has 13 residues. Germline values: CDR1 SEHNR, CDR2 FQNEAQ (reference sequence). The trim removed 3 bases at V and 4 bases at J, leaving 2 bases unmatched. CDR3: CASSLNRGYGYTF. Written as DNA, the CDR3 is TGTGCCAGCAGCTTGAACAGGGGCTATGGCTACACCTTC.

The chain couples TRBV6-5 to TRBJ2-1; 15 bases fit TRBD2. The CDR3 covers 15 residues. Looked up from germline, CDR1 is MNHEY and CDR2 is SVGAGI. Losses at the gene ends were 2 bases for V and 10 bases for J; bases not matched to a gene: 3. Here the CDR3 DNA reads TGTGCCAGCAGTTACGGGACTAGCGGGGGGAGAGAGCAGTTCTTC. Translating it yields CASSYGTSGGREQFF.

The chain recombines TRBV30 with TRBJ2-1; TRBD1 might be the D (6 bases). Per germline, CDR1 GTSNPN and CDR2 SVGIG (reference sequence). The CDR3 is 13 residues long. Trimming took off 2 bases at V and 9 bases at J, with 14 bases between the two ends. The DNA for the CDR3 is TGTGCCTGGAGTTTTACAGGGTACGGTGAGCAGTTCTTC. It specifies CAWSFTGYGEQFF.

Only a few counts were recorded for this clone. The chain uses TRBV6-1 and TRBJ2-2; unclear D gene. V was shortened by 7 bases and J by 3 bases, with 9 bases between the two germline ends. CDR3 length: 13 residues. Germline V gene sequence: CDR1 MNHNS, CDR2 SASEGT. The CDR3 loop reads CASNEDDTGELFF. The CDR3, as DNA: TGTGCCAGCAACGAGGATGACACCGGGGAGCTGTTTTTT.

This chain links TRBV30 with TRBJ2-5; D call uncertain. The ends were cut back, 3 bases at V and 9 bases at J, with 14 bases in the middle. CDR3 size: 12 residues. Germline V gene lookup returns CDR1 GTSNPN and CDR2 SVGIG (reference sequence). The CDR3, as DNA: TGTGCCTGGAGACCCCCCGGTGCGCCCCAGTACTTC. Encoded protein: CAWRPPGAPQYF.

The CDR3 region has the DNA TGTGCCAGCAGTGGTTATCCCCAGAGCACAGATACGCAGTATTTT. Translation gives CASSGYPQSTDTQYF. The V gene is TRBV2, the J gene TRBJ2-3; D is unresolved. Germline V gene lookup returns CDR1 SNHLY and CDR2 FYNNEI. The ends were cut back, 4 bases at V and 0 bases at J, with 11 bases in the middle. There are 15 residues in the CDR3. Drawing the rest from reference TRBV2 and TRBJ2-3, the complete variable domain is EPEVTQTPSHQVTQMGQEVILRCVPISNHLYFYWYRQILGQKVEFLVSFYNNEISEKSEIFDDQFSVERPDGSNFTLKIRSTKLEDSAMYFCASSGYPQSTDTQYFGPGTRLTVL.

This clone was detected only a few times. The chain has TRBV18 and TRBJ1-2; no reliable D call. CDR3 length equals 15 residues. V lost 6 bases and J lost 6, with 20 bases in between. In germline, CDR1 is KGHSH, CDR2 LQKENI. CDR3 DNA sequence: TGTGCCAGCTCGCGTCGGGTGGTCCCGGTCGATGGCTACACCTTC. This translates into CASSRRVVPVDGYTF.

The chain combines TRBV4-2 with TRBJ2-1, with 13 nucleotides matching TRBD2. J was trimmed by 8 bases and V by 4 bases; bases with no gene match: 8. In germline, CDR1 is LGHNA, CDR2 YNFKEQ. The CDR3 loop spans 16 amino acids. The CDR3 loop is CASSLRTSGGLDEQFF. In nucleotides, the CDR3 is TGTGCCAGCAGCCTTCGGACTAGCGGGGGTCTAGATGAGCAGTTCTTC.

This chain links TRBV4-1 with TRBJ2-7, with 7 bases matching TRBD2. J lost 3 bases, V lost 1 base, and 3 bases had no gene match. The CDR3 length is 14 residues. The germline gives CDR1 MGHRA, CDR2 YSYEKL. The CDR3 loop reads CASSQAASGYEQYF. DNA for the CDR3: TGCGCCAGCAGCCAAGCGGCTAGCGGCTACGAGCAGTACTTC.

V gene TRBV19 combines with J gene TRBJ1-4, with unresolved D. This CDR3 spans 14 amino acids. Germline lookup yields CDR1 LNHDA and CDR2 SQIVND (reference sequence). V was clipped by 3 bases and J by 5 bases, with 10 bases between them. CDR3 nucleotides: TGTGCCAGTAGTATGGCTCTGGAGAATGAAAAACTGTTTTTT. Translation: CASSMALENEKLFF.